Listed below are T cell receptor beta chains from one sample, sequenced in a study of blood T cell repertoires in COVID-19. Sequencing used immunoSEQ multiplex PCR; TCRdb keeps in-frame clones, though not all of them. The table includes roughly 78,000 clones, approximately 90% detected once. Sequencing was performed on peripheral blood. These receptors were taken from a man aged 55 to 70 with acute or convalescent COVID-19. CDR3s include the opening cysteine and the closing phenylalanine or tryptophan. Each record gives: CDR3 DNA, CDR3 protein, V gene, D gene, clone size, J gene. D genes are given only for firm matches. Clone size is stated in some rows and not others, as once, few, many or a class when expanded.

TGTGCCAGCCGGAGGGATGCCGGGGAGCTGTTTTTT | CASRRDAGELFF | TRBV6-4 | NA | once | TRBJ2-2
TGTGCCAGCAGCGATGTACCGGGCACTGAAGCTTTCTTT | CASSDVPGTEAFF | TRBV9 | NA | NA | TRBJ1-1
TGCAGCGTTGAAAGTAGCGGGAGAGACTACGAGCAGTACTTC | CSVESSGRDYEQYF | TRBV29-1 | TRBD2 | few | TRBJ2-7
TGTGCCAGTATGGGCGGGGGGTTCGAGACCCAGTACTTC | CASMGGGFETQYF | TRBV19 | TRBD2 | NA | TRBJ2-5
TGCGCCAGCAGCTCGGAGGGTGCGGTTGGGTCACCCCTCCACTTT | CASSSEGAVGSPLHF | TRBV5-1 | NA | NA | TRBJ1-6
TGTGCCAGCAGCCCGGGACACCTCACTAGCTCCTATAATTCACCCCTCCACTTT | CASSPGHLTSSYNSPLHF | TRBV5-4 | NA | NA | TRBJ1-6
TGTGCCAGCAGCGTAGACCCGGGGGGAAACACTGAAGCTTTCTTT | CASSVDPGGNTEAFF | TRBV9 | NA | NA | TRBJ1-1
TGCAGCGTTGGGCAGTCGACGAACACCGGGGAGCTGTTTTTT | CSVGQSTNTGELFF | TRBV29-1 | NA | NA | TRBJ2-2
TGTGCCAGCAGCTTGGACAGGGCCAACGAGCAGTACTTC | CASSLDRANEQYF | TRBV5-4 | NA | NA | TRBJ2-7
TGTGCCAGCAGTCCACAAGGCGGACTAGCGGGAGGGTTGGTTGGGGAGACCCAGTACTTC | CASSPQGGLAGGLVGETQYF | TRBV6-2/TRBV6-3 | TRBD2 | once | TRBJ2-5
TGTGCTAGTGGTTTAGCGGGGGGCCACACAGATACGCAGTATTTT | CASGLAGGHTDTQYF | TRBV12-5 | TRBD2 | NA | TRBJ2-3
TGTGCCACCAGTTCATCTACAGGGGGTTCCTATGGCTACACCTTC | CATSSSTGGSYGYTF | TRBV24-1 | TRBD1 | NA | TRBJ1-2
TGCGCCAGCAGCCAATCTAGAAACTTCGAGCAGTACTTC | CASSQSRNFEQYF | TRBV5-1 | NA | NA | TRBJ2-7
TGTGCCAGTAGATTCGGGACAGGCGGCAATCAGCCCCAGCATTTT | CASRFGTGGNQPQHF | TRBV19 | TRBD1 | NA | TRBJ1-5
TGTGCCTGGTCAGGGACAGACAGCACCGGGGAGCTGTTTTTT | CAWSGTDSTGELFF | TRBV30 | TRBD1 | once | TRBJ2-2